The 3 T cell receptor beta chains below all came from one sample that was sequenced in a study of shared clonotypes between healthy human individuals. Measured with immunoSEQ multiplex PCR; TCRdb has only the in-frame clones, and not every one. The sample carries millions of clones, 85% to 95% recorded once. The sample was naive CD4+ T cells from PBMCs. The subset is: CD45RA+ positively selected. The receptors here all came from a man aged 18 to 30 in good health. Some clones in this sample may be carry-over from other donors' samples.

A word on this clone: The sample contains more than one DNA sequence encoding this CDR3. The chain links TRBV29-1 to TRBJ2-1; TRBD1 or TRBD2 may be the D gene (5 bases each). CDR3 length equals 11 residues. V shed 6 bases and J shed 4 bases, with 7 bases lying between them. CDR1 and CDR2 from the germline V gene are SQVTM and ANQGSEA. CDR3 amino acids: CSVGRYNEQFF. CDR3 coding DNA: TGCAGCGTGGGACGATACAATGAGCAGTTCTTC.

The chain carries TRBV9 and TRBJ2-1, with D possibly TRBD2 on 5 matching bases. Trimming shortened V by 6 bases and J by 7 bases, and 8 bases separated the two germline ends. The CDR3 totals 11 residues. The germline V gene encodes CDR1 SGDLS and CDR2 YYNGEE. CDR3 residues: CASNRGNEQFF. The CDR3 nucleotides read TGTGCCAGCAACCGGGGTAATGAGCAGTTCTTC.

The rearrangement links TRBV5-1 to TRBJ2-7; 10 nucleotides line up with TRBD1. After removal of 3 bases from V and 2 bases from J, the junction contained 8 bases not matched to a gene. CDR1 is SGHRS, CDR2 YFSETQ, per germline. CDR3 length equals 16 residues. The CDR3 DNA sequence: TGCGCCAGCAGCTCCGGGACAGGGGCGACTACCTACGAGCAGTACTTC. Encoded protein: CASSSGTGATTYEQYF.